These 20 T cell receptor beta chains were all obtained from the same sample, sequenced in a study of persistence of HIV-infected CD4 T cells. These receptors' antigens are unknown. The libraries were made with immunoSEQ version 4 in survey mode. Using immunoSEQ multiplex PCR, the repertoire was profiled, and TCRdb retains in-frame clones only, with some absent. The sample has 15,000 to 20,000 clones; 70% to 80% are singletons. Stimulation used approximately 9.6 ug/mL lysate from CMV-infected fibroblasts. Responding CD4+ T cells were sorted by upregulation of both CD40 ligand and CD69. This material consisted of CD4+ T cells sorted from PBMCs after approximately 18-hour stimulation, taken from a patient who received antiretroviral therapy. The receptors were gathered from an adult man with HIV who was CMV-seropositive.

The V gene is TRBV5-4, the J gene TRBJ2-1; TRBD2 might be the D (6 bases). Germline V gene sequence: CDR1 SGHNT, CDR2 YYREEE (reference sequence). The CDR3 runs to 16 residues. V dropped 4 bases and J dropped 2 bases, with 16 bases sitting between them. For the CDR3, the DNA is TGTGCCAGCAGCGGAATTCTAGCGCAGACCTACAATGAGCAGTTCTTC. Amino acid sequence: CASSGILAQTYNEQFF.

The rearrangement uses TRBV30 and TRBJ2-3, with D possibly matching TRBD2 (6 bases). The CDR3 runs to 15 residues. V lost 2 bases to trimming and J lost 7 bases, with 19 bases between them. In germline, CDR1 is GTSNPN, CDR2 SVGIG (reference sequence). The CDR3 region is CAWSPPKAGANTQYF. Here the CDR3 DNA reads TGTGCCTGGAGTCCCCCCAAAGCGGGCGCTAATACGCAGTATTTT.

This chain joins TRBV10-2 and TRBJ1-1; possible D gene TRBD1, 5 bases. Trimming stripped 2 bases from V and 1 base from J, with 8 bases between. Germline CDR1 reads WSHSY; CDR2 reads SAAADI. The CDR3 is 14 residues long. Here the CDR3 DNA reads TGCGCCAGCAGTGAGGGGGCCACGAACACTGAAGCTTTCTTT. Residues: CASSEGATNTEAFF.

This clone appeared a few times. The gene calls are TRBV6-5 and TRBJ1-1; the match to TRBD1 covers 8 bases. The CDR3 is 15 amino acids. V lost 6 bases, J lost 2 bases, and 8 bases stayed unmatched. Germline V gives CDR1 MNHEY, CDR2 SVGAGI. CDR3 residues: CASRSTGGGNTEAFF. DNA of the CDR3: TGTGCCAGCAGATCCACAGGGGGGGGAAACACTGAAGCTTTCTTT.

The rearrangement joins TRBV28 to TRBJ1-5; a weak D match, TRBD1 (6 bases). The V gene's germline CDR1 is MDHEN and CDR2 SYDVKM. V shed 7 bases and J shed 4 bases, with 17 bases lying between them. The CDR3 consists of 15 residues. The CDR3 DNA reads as TGTGCCAGCACCGGGGGGCAGCGTCATAATCAGCCCCAGCATTTT. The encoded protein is CASTGGQRHNQPQHF.

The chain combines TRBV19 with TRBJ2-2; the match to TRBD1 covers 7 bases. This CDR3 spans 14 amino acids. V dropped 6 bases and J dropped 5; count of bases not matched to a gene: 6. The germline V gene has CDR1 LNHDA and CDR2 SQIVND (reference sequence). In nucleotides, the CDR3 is TGTGCCAGTAGGACAGGGCTGGGGACCGGGGAGCTGTTTTTT. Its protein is CASRTGLGTGELFF. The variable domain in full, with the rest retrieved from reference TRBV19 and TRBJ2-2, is DGGITQSPKYLFRKEGQNVTLSCEQNLNHDAMYWYRQDPGQGLRLIYYSQIVNDFQKGDIAEGYSVSREKKESFPLTVTSAQKNPTAFYLCASRTGLGTGELFFGEGSRLTVL.

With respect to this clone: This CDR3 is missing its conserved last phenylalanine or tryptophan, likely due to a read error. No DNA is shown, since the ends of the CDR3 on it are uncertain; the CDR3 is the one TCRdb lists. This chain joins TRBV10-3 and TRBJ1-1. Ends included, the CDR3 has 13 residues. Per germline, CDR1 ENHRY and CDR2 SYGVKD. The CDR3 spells CATLGGTNTEPSS.

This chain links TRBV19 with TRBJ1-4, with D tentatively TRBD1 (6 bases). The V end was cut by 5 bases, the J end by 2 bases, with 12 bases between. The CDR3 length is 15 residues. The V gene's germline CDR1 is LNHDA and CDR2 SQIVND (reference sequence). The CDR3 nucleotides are TGTGCCAGTAGTCCCAACAGGGCCACTAATGAAAAACTGTTTTTT. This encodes CASSPNRATNEKLFF.

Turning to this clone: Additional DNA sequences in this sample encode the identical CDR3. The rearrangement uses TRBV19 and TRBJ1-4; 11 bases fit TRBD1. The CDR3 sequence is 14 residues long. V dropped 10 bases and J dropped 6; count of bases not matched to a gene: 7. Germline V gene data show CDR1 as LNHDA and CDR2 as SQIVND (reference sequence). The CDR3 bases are TGTGCCACCGCGGGGACAGGGGGAGATGAAAAACTGTTTTTT. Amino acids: CATAGTGGDEKLFF.

The CDR3 loop is CSVTRGGKGNEQYF. CDR3 coding DNA: TGCAGCGTAACCCGAGGAGGGAAAGGAAACGAGCAGTACTTC. V usage is TRBV29-1 and J usage is TRBJ2-7, with a possible D match to TRBD2 (6 bases). The CDR3 totals 14 residues. Trimming cost V 6 bases and J 5 bases, with 20 bases left between them. Germline CDR1 SQVTM, CDR2 ANQGSEA.

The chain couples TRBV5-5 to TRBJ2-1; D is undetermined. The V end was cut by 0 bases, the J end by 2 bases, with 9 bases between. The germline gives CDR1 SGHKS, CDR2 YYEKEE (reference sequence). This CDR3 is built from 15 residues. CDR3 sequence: CASSLGLGPYNEQFF. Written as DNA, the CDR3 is TGTGCCAGCAGCTTGGGTCTAGGTCCCTACAATGAGCAGTTCTTC. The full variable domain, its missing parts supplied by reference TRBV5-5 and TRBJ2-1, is DAGVTQSPTHLIKTRGQQVTLRCSPISGHKSVSWYQQVLGQGPQFIFQYYEKEERGRGNFPDRFSARQFPNYSSELNVNALLLGDSALYLCASSLGLGPYNEQFFGPGTRLTVL.

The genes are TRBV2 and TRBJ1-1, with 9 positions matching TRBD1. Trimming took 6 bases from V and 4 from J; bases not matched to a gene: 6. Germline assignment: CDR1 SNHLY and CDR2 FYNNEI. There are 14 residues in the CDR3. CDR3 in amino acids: CASRSGTGSTEAFF. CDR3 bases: TGTGCCAGCAGGTCCGGGACAGGGAGCACTGAAGCTTTCTTT.

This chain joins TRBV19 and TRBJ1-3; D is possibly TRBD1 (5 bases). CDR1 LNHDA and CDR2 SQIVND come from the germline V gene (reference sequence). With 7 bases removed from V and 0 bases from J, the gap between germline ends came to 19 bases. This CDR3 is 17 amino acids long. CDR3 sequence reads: CASTHYQGYSSGNTIYF. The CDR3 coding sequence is TGTGCCAGTACCCATTACCAGGGATACAGCTCTGGAAACACCATATATTTT.

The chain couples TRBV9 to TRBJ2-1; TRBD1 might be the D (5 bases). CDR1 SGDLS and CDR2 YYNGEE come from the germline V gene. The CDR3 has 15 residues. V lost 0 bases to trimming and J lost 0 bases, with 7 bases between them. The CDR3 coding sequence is TGTGCCAGCAGCGTAGGCAGGGTCTCCTACAATGAGCAGTTCTTC. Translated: CASSVGRVSYNEQFF.

The CDR3 sequence is CASSKQKFGNGYTF. The CDR3 DNA is TGTGCCAGCAGCAAACAAAAGTTTGGGAATGGCTACACCTTC. The chain employs TRBV21-1 and TRBJ1-2. TRBV21-1 is a pseudogene locus. The CDR3 contains 14 residues.

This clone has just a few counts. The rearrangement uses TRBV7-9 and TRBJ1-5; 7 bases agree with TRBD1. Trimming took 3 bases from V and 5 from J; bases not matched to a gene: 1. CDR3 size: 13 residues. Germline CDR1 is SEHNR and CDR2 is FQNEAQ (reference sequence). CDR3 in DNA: TGTGCCAGCAGCTTTGACAGGGATCAGCCCCAGCATTTT. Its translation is CASSFDRDQPQHF.

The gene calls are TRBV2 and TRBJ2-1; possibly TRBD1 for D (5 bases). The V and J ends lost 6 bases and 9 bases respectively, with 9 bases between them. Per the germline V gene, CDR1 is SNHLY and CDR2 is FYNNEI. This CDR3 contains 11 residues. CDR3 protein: CASSRDSEQFF. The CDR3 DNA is TGTGCCAGCAGCCGTGACAGTGAGCAGTTCTTC.

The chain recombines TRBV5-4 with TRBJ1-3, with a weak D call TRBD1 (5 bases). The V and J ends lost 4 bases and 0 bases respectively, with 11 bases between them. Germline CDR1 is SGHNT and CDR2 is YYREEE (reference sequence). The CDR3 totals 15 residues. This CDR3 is CASSPDSYSGNTIYF. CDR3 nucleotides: TGTGCCAGCAGCCCTGACAGCTACTCTGGAAACACCATATATTTT.

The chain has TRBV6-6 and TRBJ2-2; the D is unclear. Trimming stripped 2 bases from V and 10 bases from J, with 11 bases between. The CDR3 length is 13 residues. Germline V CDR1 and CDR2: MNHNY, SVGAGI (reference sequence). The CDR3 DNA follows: TGTGCCAGCAGTTACCGGTCGACCCTGGAGCTGTTTTTT. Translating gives CASSYRSTLELFF.

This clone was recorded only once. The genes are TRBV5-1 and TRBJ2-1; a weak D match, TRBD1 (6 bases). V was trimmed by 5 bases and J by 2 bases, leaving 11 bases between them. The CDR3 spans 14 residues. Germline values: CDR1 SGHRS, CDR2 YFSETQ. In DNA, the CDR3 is TGCGCCAGCAGGGGGGCCGAGACCTACAATGAGCAGTTCTTC. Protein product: CASRGAETYNEQFF.